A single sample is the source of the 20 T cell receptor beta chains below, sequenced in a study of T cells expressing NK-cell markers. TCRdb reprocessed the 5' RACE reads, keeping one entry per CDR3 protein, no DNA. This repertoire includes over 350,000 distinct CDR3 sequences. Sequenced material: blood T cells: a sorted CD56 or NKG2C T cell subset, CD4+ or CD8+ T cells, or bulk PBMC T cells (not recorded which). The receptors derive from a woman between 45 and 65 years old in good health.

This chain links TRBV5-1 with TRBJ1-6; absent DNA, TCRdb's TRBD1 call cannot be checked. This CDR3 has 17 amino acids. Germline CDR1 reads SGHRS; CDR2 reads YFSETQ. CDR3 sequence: CASSLGGPTGRNSPLHF.

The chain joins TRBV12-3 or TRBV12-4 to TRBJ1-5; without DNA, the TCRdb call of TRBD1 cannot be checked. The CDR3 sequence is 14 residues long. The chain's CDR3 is CASSPQGNHQPQHF.

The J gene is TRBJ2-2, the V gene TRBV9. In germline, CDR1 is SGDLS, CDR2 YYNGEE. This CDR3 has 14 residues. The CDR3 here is CASSVDYPVGELFF.

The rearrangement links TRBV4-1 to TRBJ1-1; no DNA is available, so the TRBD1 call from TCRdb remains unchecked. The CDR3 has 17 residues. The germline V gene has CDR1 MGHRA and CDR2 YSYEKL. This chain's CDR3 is CASSQERGQGASTEAFF.

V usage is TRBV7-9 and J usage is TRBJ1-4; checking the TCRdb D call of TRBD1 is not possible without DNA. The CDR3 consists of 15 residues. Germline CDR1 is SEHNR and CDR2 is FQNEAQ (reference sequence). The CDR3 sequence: CASSVRGVRHEKLFF.

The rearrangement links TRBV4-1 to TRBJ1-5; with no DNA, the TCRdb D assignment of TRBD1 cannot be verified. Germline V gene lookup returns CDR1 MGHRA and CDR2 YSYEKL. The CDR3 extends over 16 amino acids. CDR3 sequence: CASSQVRGDQDQPQHF.

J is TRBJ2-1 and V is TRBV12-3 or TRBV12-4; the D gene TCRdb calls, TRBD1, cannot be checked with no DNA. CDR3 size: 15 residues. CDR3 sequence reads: CASSPGTGSRNEQFF.

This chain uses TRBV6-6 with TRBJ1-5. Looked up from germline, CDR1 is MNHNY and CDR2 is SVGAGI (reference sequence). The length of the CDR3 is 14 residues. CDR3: CASRAGRFNQPQHF.

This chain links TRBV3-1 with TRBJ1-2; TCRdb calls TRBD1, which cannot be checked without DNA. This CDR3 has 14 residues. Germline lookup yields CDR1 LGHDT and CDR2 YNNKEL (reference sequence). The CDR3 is CASSQETGLQGYTF.

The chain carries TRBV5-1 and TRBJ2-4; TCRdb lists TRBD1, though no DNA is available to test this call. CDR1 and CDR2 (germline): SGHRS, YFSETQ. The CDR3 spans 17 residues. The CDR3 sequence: CASSPARTGDRKNIQYF.

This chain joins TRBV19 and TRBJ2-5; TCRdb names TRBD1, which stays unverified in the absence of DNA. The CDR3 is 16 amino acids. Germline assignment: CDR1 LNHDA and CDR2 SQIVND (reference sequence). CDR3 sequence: CASSSLKTGGWETQYF. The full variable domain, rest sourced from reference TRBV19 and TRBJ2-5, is DGGITQSPKYLFRKEGQNVTLSCEQNLNHDAMYWYRQDPGQGLRLIYYSQIVNDFQKGDIAEGYSVSREKKESFPLTVTSAQKNPTAFYLCASSSLKTGGWETQYFGPGTRLLVL.

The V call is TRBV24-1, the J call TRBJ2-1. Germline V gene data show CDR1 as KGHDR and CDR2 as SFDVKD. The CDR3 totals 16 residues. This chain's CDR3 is CATSDLIGTPYNEQFF.

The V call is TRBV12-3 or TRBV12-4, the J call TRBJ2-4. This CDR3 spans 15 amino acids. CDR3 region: CASRIGSGAKNIQYF.

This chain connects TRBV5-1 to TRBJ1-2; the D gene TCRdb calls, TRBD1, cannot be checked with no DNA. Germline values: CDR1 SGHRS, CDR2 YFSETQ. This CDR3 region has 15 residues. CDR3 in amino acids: CASSLESPWGYGYTF.

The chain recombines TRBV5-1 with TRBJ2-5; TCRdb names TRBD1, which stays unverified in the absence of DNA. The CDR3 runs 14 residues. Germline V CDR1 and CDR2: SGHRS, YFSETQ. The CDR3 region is CASSLEGRGETQYF.

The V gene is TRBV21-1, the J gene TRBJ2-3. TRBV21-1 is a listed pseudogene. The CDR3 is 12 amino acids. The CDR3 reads CASSKTRPTQYF.

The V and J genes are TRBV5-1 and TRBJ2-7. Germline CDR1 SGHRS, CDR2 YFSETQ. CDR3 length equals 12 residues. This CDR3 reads CASSLPNYEQYF.

CDR3 residues: CASSLLPRRTSYNEQFF. The chain couples TRBV4-1 to TRBJ2-1; with no DNA, the TCRdb D assignment of TRBD2 cannot be verified. The CDR3 is 17 residues long. From germline, CDR1 is MGHRA and CDR2 YSYEKL.

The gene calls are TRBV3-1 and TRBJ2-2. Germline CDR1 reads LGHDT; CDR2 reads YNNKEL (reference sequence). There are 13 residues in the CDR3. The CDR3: CASSMDPTGELFF.

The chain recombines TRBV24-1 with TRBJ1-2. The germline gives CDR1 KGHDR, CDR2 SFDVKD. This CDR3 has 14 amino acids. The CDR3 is CATSDDGRSYGYTF.